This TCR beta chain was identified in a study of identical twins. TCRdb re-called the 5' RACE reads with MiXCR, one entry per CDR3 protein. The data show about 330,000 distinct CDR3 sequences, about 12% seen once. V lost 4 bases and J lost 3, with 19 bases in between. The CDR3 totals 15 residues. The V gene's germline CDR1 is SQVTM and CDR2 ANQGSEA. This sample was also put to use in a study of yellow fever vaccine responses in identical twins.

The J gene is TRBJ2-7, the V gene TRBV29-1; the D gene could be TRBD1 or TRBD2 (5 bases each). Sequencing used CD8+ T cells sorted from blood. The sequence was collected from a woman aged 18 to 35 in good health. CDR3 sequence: CSVAGLGDVNYEQYF. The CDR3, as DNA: TGCAGCGTTGCGGGGCTTGGGGATGTAAACTACGAGCAGTACTTC.